Each of the 26 T cell receptor beta chains below was sequenced from the same sample in a study of T cell repertoires in cytomegalovirus infection. TCRdb recomputed calls from the reads with MiXCR, one row per CDR3 protein. The sample carries roughly 800,000 distinct CDR3 sequences, roughly 29% recorded once. These receptors have no known antigen. This material consisted of cultured CD8+ T cells from PBMCs, taken from culture after CMV antigen stimulation. All receptors derive from a human donor in good health (CMV status not recorded). Some clones in this sample may be carry-over from other donors' samples.

This clonotype was detected only a few times. The chain combines TRBV7-6 with TRBJ2-7; possible D gene TRBD1, 5 bases. V dropped 1 base and J dropped 4 bases, with 14 bases sitting between them. Germline CDR1 is SGHVS and CDR2 is FNYEAQ. The CDR3 has 15 residues. The CDR3 sequence is CASSLVTGGEYEQYF. The CDR3, as DNA: TGTGCCAGCAGCTTAGTCACAGGTGGAGAATACGAGCAGTACTTC.

This sequence joins TRBV20-1 and TRBJ2-1; D is possibly TRBD2 (5 bases). V lost 2 bases and J 6 bases, leaving 11 bases between the germline ends. The CDR3 is 13 amino acids. Germline loops: CDR1 DFQATT, CDR2 SNEGSKA (reference sequence). The CDR3 DNA reads TGCAGTGCTAGACCCCAAGGAGGCAATGAGCAGTTCTTC. This codes for CSARPQGGNEQFF.

This clonotype was observed a handful of times. The chain couples TRBV7-2 to TRBJ2-5; 15 bases match TRBD2. CDR3 length: 19 residues. J lost 5 bases, V lost 3 bases, and 13 bases had no gene match. Per the germline V gene, CDR1 is SGHTA and CDR2 is FQGNSA. CDR3 protein: CASSFPNRTSGGAIETQYF. The CDR3 bases are TGTGCCAGCAGCTTCCCCAACCGGACTAGCGGGGGGGCCATTGAGACCCAGTACTTC.

This clonotype has only a few counts. The J gene is TRBJ2-1, the V gene TRBV7-6; TRBD1 agrees at 11 bases. Per the germline V gene, CDR1 is SGHVS and CDR2 is FNYEAQ. After removal of 5 bases from V and 4 bases from J, the junction contained 4 bases not matched to a gene. The CDR3 is 15 residues long. The CDR3 DNA sequence: TGTGCCAGCAGCGTGGGACAGGGGGTTTACAATGAGCAGTTCTTC. Its protein product is CASSVGQGVYNEQFF.

In its sample, this clonotype was seen a few times. The V call is TRBV7-6, the J call TRBJ1-6, with D tentatively TRBD1 (6 bases). The CDR3 sequence is 15 residues long. In germline, CDR1 is SGHVS, CDR2 FNYEAQ. Trimming removed 5 bases at V and 10 bases at J, with 18 bases between. Written as DNA, the CDR3 is TGTGCCAGCAGCCCCTCGGGGGGGCCTAGGTCACCCCTCCACTTT. Amino acid sequence: CASSPSGGPRSPLHF.

This clonotype turned up a few times. The chain links TRBV7-9 to TRBJ2-2; D gene unclear. This CDR3 contains 15 residues. The germline CDR1 and CDR2 sequences are SEHNR and FQNEAQ (reference sequence). Trimming pared 3 bases from V and 0 bases from J, leaving 8 bases between. CDR3 region: CASSFSTSNTGELFF. The CDR3 bases are TGTGCCAGCAGCTTTAGCACATCGAACACCGGGGAGCTGTTTTTT.

This chain joins TRBV14 and TRBJ2-4; D may be TRBD2 (5 bases). Per the germline V gene, CDR1 is SGHDN and CDR2 is FVKESK. There are 14 residues in the CDR3. The V end lost 0 bases, the J end lost 10 bases, and 13 bases lay between the germline ends. The CDR3 reads CASSQDGSAGIQYF. CDR3 sequence (DNA): TGTGCCAGCAGCCAAGACGGGTCGGCGGGTATTCAGTACTTC.

The V gene is TRBV9, the J gene TRBJ1-2, with 8 positions matching TRBD1. CDR1 SGDLS and CDR2 YYNGEE come from the germline V gene. The CDR3 consists of 13 residues. V lost 3 bases to trimming and J lost 5 bases; unmatched junction nucleotides: 3. The CDR3 protein is CASSGRGPYGYTF. CDR3 coding DNA: TGTGCCAGCAGCGGCAGGGGGCCATATGGCTACACCTTC.

The V and J genes are TRBV5-6 and TRBJ2-1, with D possibly being TRBD1 or TRBD2 (8 bases each). CDR3 length: 16 amino acids. Germline V CDR1 and CDR2: SGHDT, YYEEEE. The V end was cut by 2 bases, the J end by 6 bases, with 18 bases between. The CDR3 reads CASSLGTGLAANEQFF. The CDR3, as DNA: TGTGCCAGCAGCTTAGGGACAGGACTAGCAGCCAATGAGCAGTTCTTC.

The gene calls are TRBV27 and TRBJ2-3; 7 bases agree with TRBD1. The CDR3 totals 12 residues. CDR1 and CDR2 from the germline V gene are MNHEY and SMNVEV (reference sequence). The ends lost 5 bases at V and 15 bases at J; junction bases unmatched: 11. CDR3 protein: CASSLTGETPYF. The CDR3 DNA reads as TGTGCCAGCAGTCTTACAGGGGAGACCCCCTATTTT.

The rearrangement uses TRBV12-3 or TRBV12-4 and TRBJ2-2, with D possibly matching TRBD2 (6 bases). The CDR3 totals 16 residues. Trimming removed 7 bases at V and 0 bases at J, with 15 bases between. CDR3 DNA sequence: TGTGCCAGCATCACGCGGGGACCCGCGAACACCGGGGAGCTGTTTTTT. This gives the protein CASITRGPANTGELFF.

Written as DNA, the CDR3 is TGTGCCAGCAGCTTAGTCTCGACAGATGCGGATGGCTACACCTTC. Translated: CASSLVSTDADGYTF. The rearrangement uses TRBV7-8 and TRBJ1-2, with D possibly matching TRBD1 (5 bases). V dropped 1 base and J dropped 6 bases, with 15 bases sitting between them. There are 15 residues in the CDR3. Germline V gene data show CDR1 as SGHVS and CDR2 as FQNEAQ.

The chain employs TRBV12-3 or TRBV12-4 and TRBJ1-2, with D perhaps matching TRBD1 (5 bases). V was cut by 4 bases and J by 7 bases, with 19 bases left in between. The CDR3 loop spans 15 amino acids. The CDR3 loop reads CASSSTGGGVGGYTF. DNA of the CDR3: TGTGCCAGCAGTTCGACGGGGGGAGGGGTGGGTGGCTACACCTTC.

As to this clonotype: The junction departs from the called germline gene at one end, perhaps through a read error. The V gene is TRBV7-6, the J gene TRBJ2-7; no clear D. Germline V CDR1 and CDR2: SGHVS, FNYEAQ. This CDR3 is 13 amino acids long. The CDR3 loop is CASSLAANYERYF. DNA of the CDR3: TGTGCCAGCAGCTTAGCGGCAAACTACGAGCGGTACTTC.

The chain recombines TRBV4-1 with TRBJ1-1, with 9 bases identical to TRBD1. Germline V CDR1 and CDR2: MGHRA, YSYEKL. This CDR3 spans 14 amino acids. The J segment lost 6 bases and the V segment lost 7 bases, leaving 9 bases of the junction unmatched. CDR3 residues: CASTTTGGSPEAFF. Here the CDR3 DNA reads TGCGCCAGCACTACGACAGGGGGTAGTCCTGAAGCTTTCTTT.

The chain joins TRBV7-3 to TRBJ1-2; D uncertain. The CDR3 runs 14 residues. V lost 2 bases and J 6 bases, leaving 13 bases between the germline ends. The germline V gene has CDR1 SGHTA and CDR2 FQGTGA. For the CDR3, the DNA is TGTGCCAGCAGCTTATTAAGGAGAACCCATGGCTACACCTTC. Translated: CASSLLRRTHGYTF.

This clonotype was recorded a few times. This chain uses TRBV12-3 or TRBV12-4 with TRBJ2-2, with 9 positions matching TRBD1. This CDR3 region has 16 residues. After removal of 4 bases from V and 0 bases from J, the junction contained 3 bases not matched to a gene. CDR3 amino acids: CASSYRDRANTGELFF. DNA of the CDR3: TGTGCCAGCAGTTACCGGGACAGGGCGAACACCGGGGAGCTGTTTTTT.

This clonotype occurred a few times. V and J are TRBV12-3 or TRBV12-4 and TRBJ1-2; 7 bases align to TRBD1. This CDR3 spans 18 amino acids. J was trimmed by 8 bases and V by 5 bases; bases with no gene match: 23. CDR3 DNA sequence: TGTGCCAGCAGTCTGGGGACAGCCTACTTGGATCCCGCGTGGGGCTACACCTTC. Protein product: CASSLGTAYLDPAWGYTF.

This chain joins TRBV19 and TRBJ2-4, with 9 bases lining up with TRBD1. With V trimmed by 4 bases and J by 7 bases, 5 bases remained unmatched. CDR1 and CDR2 from the germline V gene are LNHDA and SQIVND (reference sequence). This CDR3 is built from 14 residues. The CDR3 loop reads CASSTQGAWNIQYF. CDR3 bases: TGTGCCAGTAGTACACAGGGGGCCTGGAACATTCAGTACTTC.

This clonotype was detected many times. The genes are TRBV7-2 and TRBJ2-5; 10 bases line up with TRBD2. V shed 1 base and J 5 bases; nucleotides not matched to a gene: 4. This CDR3 is 15 amino acids long. CDR1 and CDR2 from the germline V gene are SGHTA and FQGNSA. The CDR3 DNA is TGTGCCAGCAGCTTAGGAACTAGCGGGATCGAGACCCAGTACTTC. Amino acid sequence: CASSLGTSGIETQYF.

There are many counts of this clonotype. This chain connects TRBV7-6 to TRBJ1-2, with 7 bases matching TRBD1. V shed 5 bases and J 8 bases; nucleotides not matched to a gene: 20. This CDR3 spans 17 amino acids. Germline loops: CDR1 SGHVS, CDR2 FNYEAQ. This chain's CDR3 is CASSREGGLTPREGYTF. CDR3 nucleotide sequence: TGTGCCAGCAGCCGGGAAGGGGGCCTTACCCCACGGGAGGGCTACACCTTC.

This clonotype was detected a few times. The chain couples TRBV6-6 to TRBJ2-7; D remains unclear. V was cut by 0 bases and J by 3 bases, with 6 bases left in between. Germline values: CDR1 MNHNY, CDR2 SVGAGI (reference sequence). The CDR3 is 13 residues long. CDR3 in amino acids: CASSYSKIYEQYV. The CDR3 DNA is TGTGCCAGCAGTTACTCTAAAATCTACGAGCAGTACGTC.

This clonotype was found a few times. The chain joins TRBV6-1 to TRBJ1-2, with 9 bases matching TRBD1. The CDR3 totals 16 residues. CDR1 and CDR2 from the germline V gene are MNHNS and SASEGT. J gave up 8 bases and V 7 bases, and 17 bases lay outside the gene matches. The CDR3 nucleotides read TGTGCCAGCACCCGAGAATCCGGGACAGGGTTCGAGGGCTACACCTTC. This gives the protein CASTRESGTGFEGYTF.

The chain combines TRBV6-2 or TRBV6-3 with TRBJ2-1, with 7 bases aligning to TRBD2. The germline CDR1 and CDR2 sequences are MNHEY and SVGEGT. V gave up 6 bases and J gave up 4 bases; unmatched junction bases: 6. The CDR3 is 14 amino acids. Written as DNA, the CDR3 is TGTGCCAGCAGCCACGTGGGGGGGTACAATGAGCAGTTCTTC. Translated, it gives CASSHVGGYNEQFF.

This clonotype was seen ten or more times. The V gene is TRBV7-2, the J gene TRBJ2-3, with D tentatively TRBD1 or TRBD2 (5 bases each). Germline-derived CDR1 and CDR2 are SGHTA and FQGNSA. This CDR3 has 15 amino acids. Trimming cost V 5 bases and J 5 bases, with 17 bases left between them. The CDR3 DNA reads as TGTGCCAGCAGCCCTCGGGCCAGGGCGGGAGATACGCAGTATTTT. It is translated as CASSPRARAGDTQYF.

The table lists this clonotype with a few counts. The CDR3 sequence: CASSLDSNGIYGYTF. The CDR3 nucleotides are TGTGCCAGCAGCTTAGACTCGAATGGAATCTATGGCTACACCTTC. The gene calls are TRBV11-2 and TRBJ1-2; no firm D call. This CDR3 has 15 residues. Looked up from germline, CDR1 is SGHAT and CDR2 is FQNNGV. Trimming shortened V by 0 bases and J by 4 bases, and 12 bases separated the two germline ends. The full variable domain, completed using reference TRBV11-2 and TRBJ1-2, is EAGVAQSPRYKIIEKRQSVAFWCNPISGHATLYWYQQILGQGPKLLIQFQNNGVVDDSQLPKDRFSAERLKGVDSTLKIQPAKLEDSAVYLCASSLDSNGIYGYTFGSGTRLTVV.